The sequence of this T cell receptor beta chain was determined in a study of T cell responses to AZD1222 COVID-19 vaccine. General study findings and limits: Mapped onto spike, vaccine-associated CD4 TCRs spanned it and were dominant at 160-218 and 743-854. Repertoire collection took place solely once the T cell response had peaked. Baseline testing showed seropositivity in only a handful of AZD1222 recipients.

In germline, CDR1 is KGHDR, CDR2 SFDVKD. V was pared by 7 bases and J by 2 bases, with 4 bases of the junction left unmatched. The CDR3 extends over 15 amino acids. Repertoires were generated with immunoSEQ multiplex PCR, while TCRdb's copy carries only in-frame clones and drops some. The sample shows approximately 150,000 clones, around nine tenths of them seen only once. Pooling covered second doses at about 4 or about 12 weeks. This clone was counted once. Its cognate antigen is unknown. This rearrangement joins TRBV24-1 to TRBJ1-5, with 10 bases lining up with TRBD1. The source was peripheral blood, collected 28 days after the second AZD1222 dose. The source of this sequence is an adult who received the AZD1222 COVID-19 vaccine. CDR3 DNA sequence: TGTGCCACCAGCGAAGGGACAGGGGGCAATCAGCCCCAGCATTTT. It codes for CATSEGTGGNQPQHF.